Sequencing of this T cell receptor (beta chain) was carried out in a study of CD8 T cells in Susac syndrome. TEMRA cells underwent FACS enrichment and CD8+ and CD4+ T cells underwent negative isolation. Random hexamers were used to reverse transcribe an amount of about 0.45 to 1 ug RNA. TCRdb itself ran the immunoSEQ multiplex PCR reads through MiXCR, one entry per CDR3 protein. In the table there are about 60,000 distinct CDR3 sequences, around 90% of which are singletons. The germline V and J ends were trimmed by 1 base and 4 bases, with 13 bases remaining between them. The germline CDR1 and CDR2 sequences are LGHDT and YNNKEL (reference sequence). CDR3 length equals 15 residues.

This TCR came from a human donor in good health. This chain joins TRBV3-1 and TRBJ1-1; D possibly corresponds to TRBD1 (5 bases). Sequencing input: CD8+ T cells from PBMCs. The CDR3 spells CASSQADNWSTEAFF. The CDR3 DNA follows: TGTGCCAGCAGCCAAGCGGACAACTGGAGCACTGAAGCTTTCTTT.